This T cell receptor (beta chain) appears in the sequencing data of a study of T cell responses to AZD1222 COVID-19 vaccine. The method was immunoSEQ multiplex PCR; TCRdb's version includes in-frame clones alone and lacks a portion of them. The sample lists over 150,000 clones, approximately 90% occurring once. Between the trimmed V and J ends, which lost 3 bases and 0 bases, there was a span of 12 bases. Germline V gives CDR1 KGHSH, CDR2 LQKENI. This CDR3 region has 16 residues. The source was peripheral blood, collected on day 0 of AZD1222 vaccination. The rearrangement uses TRBV18 and TRBJ1-3; D gene unclear. The receptor was isolated from an adult in good health. This CDR3 reads CASSPTQPGSGNTIYF. The DNA for the CDR3 is TGTGCCAGCTCACCGACACAACCGGGCTCTGGAAACACCATATATTTT.